In its sample, the clone carrying this T cell receptor (beta chain) was seen many times. The data derive from a study of blood T cells in healthy people across ages. Primers used in a second PCR of roughly 7 to 12 cycles were a sample-barcoded 5' primer and a J-beta primer mix. Each sample provided no less than 3 million CDR3-containing paired-end reads. TCRdb reprocessed the 5' RACE reads via MiXCR and lists one record per CDR3 protein. The sample holds under 1,000,000 distinct CDR3 sequences, roughly 35% seen once. CDR1 SGHRS and CDR2 YFSETQ come from the germline V gene. V lost 5 bases and J 0 bases, leaving 5 bases between the germline ends. This CDR3 contains 12 residues.

The chain carries TRBV5-1 and TRBJ2-5, with D hard to call. Sequencing used blood. This receptor was obtained from a man between 18 and 35 years old in good health. The CDR3 bases are TGCGCCAGCAGGGTATACCAAGAGACCCAGTACTTC. Residues: CASRVYQETQYF.